These T cell receptor beta chains were read from a single sample in a study of blood T cell repertoires in COVID-19. Method: immunoSEQ multiplex PCR; TCRdb's copy keeps in-frame clones and lacks some. The sample holds roughly 200,000 clones, around 80% seen once. Sequencing was performed on peripheral blood. The receptors here all came from a man aged 35-49 years with acute or convalescent COVID-19. The CDR3 runs from the conserved cysteine through the conserved F or W. A D gene is named only where the DNA matches it firmly. Only part of the rows carry a size: once, few, many, or a class if the clone is expanded.

d_call	clone_size	j_call	cdr3_length	v_call	cdr3_aa	cdr3_nt
.	.	TRBJ2-1	16	TRBV4-3	CASSQVSGVLYNEQFF	TGCGCCAGCAGCCAAGTATCGGGGGTTCTCTACAATGAGCAGTTCTTC
.	.	TRBJ1-2	14	TRBV6-4	CASSDSQGSSGYTF	TGTGCCAGCAGTGACTCCCAGGGGTCCTCTGGCTACACCTTC
TRBD1	.	TRBJ1-6	14	TRBV4-1	CASSPGTGGPPLHF	TGCGCCAGCAGCCCCGGGACAGGGGGTCCACCCCTCCACTTT
TRBD2	.	TRBJ2-1	15	TRBV6-2/TRBV6-3	CASSPLADYDNEQFF	TGTGCCAGCAGCCCCCTAGCGGACTATGACAATGAGCAGTTCTTC
.	.	TRBJ1-2	16	TRBV11-2	CASSLSGSPANYGYTF	TGTGCCAGCAGCTTAAGTGGGAGCCCAGCTAACTATGGCTACACCTTC
TRBD2	.	TRBJ2-5	13	TRBV5-4	CASSRDYGETQYF	TGTGCCAGCAGCAGGGACTATGGAGAGACCCAGTACTTC
.	.	TRBJ1-2	14	TRBV5-4	CASSLVRGGYGYTF	TGTGCCAGCAGCTTGGTGCGGGGGGGCTATGGCTACACCTTC
.	once	TRBJ1-1	15	TRBV30	CAWSYMRGLNTEAFF	TGTGCCTGGAGCTACATGCGGGGGTTGAACACTGAAGCTTTCTTT
TRBD2	.	TRBJ2-2	18	TRBV30	CAWRPNADQRDYTGELFF	TGTGCCTGGAGGCCCAACGCTGATCAGCGGGACTACACCGGGGAGCTGTTTTTT
TRBD2	.	TRBJ2-1	13	TRBV19	CASSRDYSDEQFF	TGTGCCAGTAGTCGGGACTACTCAGATGAGCAGTTCTTC
.	.	TRBJ1-6	16	TRBV9	CASSLTAEAFLGPLHF	TGTGCCAGCAGCCTAACGGCGGAAGCTTTCCTGGGACCCCTCCACTTT
.	.	TRBJ1-6	14	TRBV6-5	CASTIDFRGSPLHF	TGTGCCAGCACTATCGACTTCCGAGGTTCACCCCTCCACTTT
TRBD1	.	TRBJ1-4	17	TRBV5-4	CASSLYGRGQRGEKLFF	TGTGCCAGCAGCTTGTACGGCAGGGGACAGAGAGGTGAAAAACTGTTTTTT
.	.	TRBJ2-7	13	TRBV9	CASSVAGRYEQYF	TGTGCCAGCAGCGTAGCAGGGCGATACGAGCAGTACTTC
.	.	TRBJ2-2	14	TRBV9	CASSVVTNTGELFF	TGTGCCAGCAGCGTAGTTACAAACACCGGGGAGCTGTTTTTT
.	.	TRBJ2-1	12	TRBV7-9	CASTTSYNEQFF	TGTGCCAGCACCACTTCCTACAATGAGCAGTTCTTC
TRBD1	.	TRBJ1-2	14	TRBV4-1	CASSQPTGNYGYTF	TGCGCCAGCAGCCAGCCGACAGGGAACTATGGCTACACCTTC
TRBD1	few	TRBJ1-1	13	TRBV27	CASSLSQGAEAFF	TGTGCCAGCAGTTTATCACAGGGGGCTGAAGCTTTCTTT
.	.	TRBJ1-1	14	TRBV5-1	CASSLVSLNTEAFF	TGCGCCAGCAGCTTGGTCTCTCTGAACACTGAAGCTTTCTTT
.	.	TRBJ1-1	15	TRBV27	CASSLRSRGDTEAFF	TGTGCCAGCAGTCTCCGCAGTCGGGGGGACACTGAAGCTTTCTTT
TRBD2	.	TRBJ2-1	18	TRBV10-3	CAIPELAGVVTSSNEQFF	TGTGCCATCCCTGAACTAGCGGGAGTAGTCACCAGTAGCAATGAGCAGTTCTTC
TRBD1	.	TRBJ1-2	14	TRBV7-9	CASSAGGTNYGYTF	TGTGCCAGCAGCGCAGGGGGCACTAACTATGGCTACACCTTC
.	.	TRBJ2-5	13	TRBV12-3/TRBV12-4	CASRRGSQETQYF	TGTGCCAGCAGAAGGGGGAGCCAAGAGACCCAGTACTTC
.	.	TRBJ2-5	18	TRBV12-5	CASGLPSRGAGEPGTQYF	TGTGCTAGTGGTTTGCCCAGTCGGGGGGCGGGAGAGCCGGGGACCCAGTACTTC
.	.	TRBJ1-5	17	TRBV2	CASSEGGRRVRNQPQHF	TGTGCCAGCAGTGAAGGGGGTCGCAGGGTTCGCAATCAGCCCCAGCATTTT
TRBD1	.	TRBJ1-4	16	TRBV5-6	CASSSPNRGRHQKLFF	TGTGCCAGCAGCTCCCCTAACAGGGGGCGTCATCAAAAACTGTTTTTT
TRBD1	many	TRBJ1-5	15	TRBV7-2	CASSSSGTENQPQHF	TGTGCCAGCAGCTCCTCCGGGACAGAAAATCAGCCCCAGCATTTT
.	.	TRBJ1-4	15	TRBV6-5	CASSYNGGSNEKLFF	TGTGCCAGCAGTTATAACGGGGGTAGTAATGAAAAACTGTTTTTT
.	.	TRBJ1-5	16	TRBV7-2	CASSLSGDTRSQPQHF	TGTGCCAGCAGCTTATCCGGGGATACCAGATCGCAGCCCCAGCATTTT
TRBD2	.	TRBJ2-1	15	TRBV27	CASTRTSGLYNEQFF	TGTGCCAGCACCCGGACTAGCGGGCTTTACAATGAGCAGTTCTTC
.	.	TRBJ2-1	14	TRBV11-2	CASSGPGFRNEQFF	TGTGCCAGCAGCGGACCAGGGTTTCGTAATGAGCAGTTCTTC
.	.	TRBJ1-4	16	TRBV3-1/TRBV3-2	CASSQESGDRDEKLFF	TGTGCCAGCAGCCAAGAATCGGGGGATAGGGATGAAAAACTGTTTTTT
TRBD1	.	TRBJ2-7	14	TRBV6-5	CASSYDREPYEQYF	TGTGCCAGCAGTTACGACAGGGAACCCTACGAGCAGTACTTC
TRBD2	.	TRBJ2-7	13	TRBV12-3/TRBV12-4	CATRASGSHEQYF	TGTGCCACCCGAGCTAGCGGGAGTCACGAGCAGTACTTC
TRBD1	.	TRBJ1-6	14	TRBV3-1/TRBV3-2	CASCDRDRGSPLHF	TGTGCCAGTTGCGACCGGGACAGGGGTTCACCCCTCCACTTT
TRBD2	.	TRBJ2-1	15	TRBV9	CASSVLAGGPNEQFF	TGTGCCAGCAGCGTACTTGCGGGAGGGCCTAATGAGCAGTTCTTC
.	.	TRBJ2-2	17	TRBV11-2	CASSFLGPAPNTGELFF	TGTGCCAGCAGCTTTTTGGGGCCAGCCCCAAACACCGGGGAGCTGTTTTTT
.	.	TRBJ1-1	13	TRBV6-6	CASRNNRNTEAFF	TGTGCCAGCAGGAATAACAGGAACACTGAAGCTTTCTTT
TRBD1	.	TRBJ1-5	14	TRBV19	CASSADRVSQPQHF	TGTGCCAGTAGTGCCGACAGGGTGAGCCAGCCCCAGCATTTT
TRBD1	.	TRBJ2-2	16	TRBV5-1	CASSTRDRVDTGELFF	TGCGCCAGCAGCACACGGGACAGGGTGGACACCGGGGAGCTGTTTTTT
TRBD2	.	TRBJ2-5	15	TRBV6-1	CASSEGEGRLETQYF	TGTGCCAGCAGTGAAGGGGAGGGGCGCTTAGAGACCCAGTACTTC
.	.	TRBJ1-4	13	TRBV6-1	CASSDPPNEKLFF	TGTGCCAGCAGTGACCCCCCGAATGAAAAACTGTTTTTT
TRBD2	few	TRBJ2-4	16	TRBV11-3	CASSRGLARAKNIQYF	TGTGCCAGCAGCCGGGGACTAGCACGAGCCAAAAACATTCAGTACTTC
TRBD2	.	TRBJ2-5	14	TRBV7-9	CASSETSGHAPQYF	TGTGCCAGCAGCGAGACTAGCGGGCATGCCCCCCAGTACTTC